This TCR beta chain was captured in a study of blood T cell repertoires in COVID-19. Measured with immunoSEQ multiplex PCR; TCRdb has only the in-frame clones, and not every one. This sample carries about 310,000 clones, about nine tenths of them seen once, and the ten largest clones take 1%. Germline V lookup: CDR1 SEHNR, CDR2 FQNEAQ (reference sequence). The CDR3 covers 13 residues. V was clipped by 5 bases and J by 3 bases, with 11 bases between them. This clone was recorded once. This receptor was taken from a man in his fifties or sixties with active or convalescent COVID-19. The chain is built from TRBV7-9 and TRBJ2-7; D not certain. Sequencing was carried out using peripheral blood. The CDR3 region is CASSPTSGYEQYF. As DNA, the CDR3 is TGTGCCAGCAGCCCGACTTCTGGCTACGAGCAGTACTTC.